This record looks at one T cell receptor beta chain sequence and its context. The antigen it recognizes is unknown. It has no much larger one-base neighbor in the sample; base qualities were not kept. This entry comes from a study of control samples from healthy donors and cancer patients (dated by TCRdb to 2020 to 2021). Looking up the germline V gene yields CDR1 SGHTA and CDR2 FQGNSA. The germline V end is reduced by 1 base and the J end by 6 bases; junction bases left unmatched: 8. The CDR3 spans 16 residues, from the cysteine through the phenylalanine. Here the CDR3 DNA is all that survives: 48 bases in frame from base 1. The library was produced with the immunoSEQ multiplex PCR assay. Not all clones reach the TCRdb copy of this immuneACCESS table, which keeps in-frame sequences only. Checked studies attribute under half of the gap to unresolved V genes and leave the rest unexplained. Recorded for this sample are some 100,000 clones; roughly 87% of them occurred a single time. The top ten hold under 20% of the sample.

The rearrangement combines TRBV7-2 with TRBJ2-1; 8 bases in between match TRBD1. The material sequenced was blood. The sequence derives from a woman aged 50 to 60 in good health. Here the CDR3 is given as CASSLGAGQVFNEQFF. The nucleotide sequence reads TGTGCCAGCAGCTTAGGTGCGGGACAGGTTTTCAATGAGCAGTTCTTC.